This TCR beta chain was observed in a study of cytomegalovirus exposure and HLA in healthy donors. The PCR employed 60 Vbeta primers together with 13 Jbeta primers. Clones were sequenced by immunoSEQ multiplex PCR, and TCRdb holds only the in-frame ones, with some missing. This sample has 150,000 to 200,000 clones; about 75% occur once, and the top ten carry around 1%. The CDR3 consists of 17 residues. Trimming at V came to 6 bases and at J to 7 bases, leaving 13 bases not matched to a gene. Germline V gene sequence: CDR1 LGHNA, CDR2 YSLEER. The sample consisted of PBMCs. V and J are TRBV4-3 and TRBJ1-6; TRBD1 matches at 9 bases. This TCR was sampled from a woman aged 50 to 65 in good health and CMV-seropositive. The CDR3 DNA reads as TGCGCCAGCAGGCACTCTACAGGGGGCGCAGGGAATTCACCCCTCCACTTT. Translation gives CASRHSTGGAGNSPLHF.